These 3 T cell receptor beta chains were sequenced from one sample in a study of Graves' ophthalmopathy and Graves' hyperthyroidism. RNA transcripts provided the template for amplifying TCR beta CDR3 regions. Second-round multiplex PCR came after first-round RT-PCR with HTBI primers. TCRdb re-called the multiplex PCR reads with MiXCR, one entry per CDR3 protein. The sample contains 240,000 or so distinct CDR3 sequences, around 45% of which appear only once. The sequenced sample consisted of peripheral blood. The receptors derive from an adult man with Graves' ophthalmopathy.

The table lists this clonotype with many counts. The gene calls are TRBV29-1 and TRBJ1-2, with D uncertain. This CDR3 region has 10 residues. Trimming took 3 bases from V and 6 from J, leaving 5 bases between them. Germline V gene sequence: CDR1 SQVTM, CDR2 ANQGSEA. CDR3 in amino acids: CSVDLNGYTF. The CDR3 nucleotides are TGCAGCGTTGATTTGAATGGCTACACCTTC.

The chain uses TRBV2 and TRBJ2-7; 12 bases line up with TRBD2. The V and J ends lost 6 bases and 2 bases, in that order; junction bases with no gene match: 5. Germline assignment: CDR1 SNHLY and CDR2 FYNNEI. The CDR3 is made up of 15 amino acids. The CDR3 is CASSPWTSGTYEQYF. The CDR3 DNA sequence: TGTGCCAGCAGCCCCTGGACTAGCGGGACCTACGAGCAGTACTTC.

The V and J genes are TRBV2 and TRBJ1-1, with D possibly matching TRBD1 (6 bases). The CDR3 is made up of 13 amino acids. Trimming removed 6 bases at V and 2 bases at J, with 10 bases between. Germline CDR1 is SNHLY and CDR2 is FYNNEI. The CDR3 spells CASRSGHNTEAFF. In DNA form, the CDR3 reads TGTGCCAGCAGGTCGGGACACAACACTGAAGCTTTCTTT. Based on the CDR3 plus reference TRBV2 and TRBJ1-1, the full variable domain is EPEVTQTPSHQVTQMGQEVILRCVPISNHLYFYWYRQILGQKVEFLVSFYNNEISEKSEIFDDQFSVERPDGSNFTLKIRSTKLEDSAMYFCASRSGHNTEAFFGQGTRLTVV.